The present entry profiles one T cell receptor (beta chain) with its context. This record belongs to a study of blood T cell repertoires in COVID-19. Germline V lookup: CDR1 SQVTM, CDR2 ANQGSEA. The ends were cut back, 4 bases at V and 0 bases at J, with 12 bases in the middle. CDR3 length: 15 residues. Sequenced by immunoSEQ multiplex PCR; TCRdb stores in-frame clones only, minus some. Of some 110,000 clones listed, 82% are singletons. The chain recombines TRBV29-1 with TRBJ2-2, with D perhaps matching TRBD1 (5 bases). The source of this sequence is a man between 65 and 80 years old with active or convalescent COVID-19. Material for sequencing was peripheral blood. CDR3 nucleotide sequence: TGCAGCGTTGTTCAGGGTCCATCGAACACCGGGGAGCTGTTTTTT. Amino acids: CSVVQGPSNTGELFF.